The 29 T cell receptor beta chains in this list originate from one sample, sequenced in a study of blood T cell repertoires in COVID-19. Sequenced by immunoSEQ multiplex PCR; TCRdb stores in-frame clones only, minus some. The sample shows about 95,000 clones, approximately 84% of them seen only once. The sequenced sample consisted of peripheral blood. All receptors derive from a human donor in a cohort sampled during active COVID-19.

This clone was detected only a few times. The J gene is TRBJ2-3, the V gene TRBV4-3; the D is unclear. Trimming shortened V by 0 bases and J by 2 bases, and 15 bases separated the two germline ends. The CDR3 contains 17 residues. Germline V gene data show CDR1 as LGHNA and CDR2 as YSLEER. The CDR3 sequence: CASSQDIASRFTDTQYF. CDR3 DNA sequence: TGCGCCAGCAGCCAAGATATAGCTAGTAGATTCACAGATACGCAGTATTTT.

CDR3 sequence (DNA): TGTGCCAGCAGTTTTTCCGGGACAGGGGGCACTGAAGCTTTCTTT. As protein: CASSFSGTGGTEAFF. The chain couples TRBV28 to TRBJ1-1; 11 nucleotides agree with TRBD1. The CDR3 consists of 15 residues. Germline lookup yields CDR1 MDHEN and CDR2 SYDVKM. Germline trimming cut 3 bases from V and 4 bases from J; bases unmatched to any gene: 4. Full variable domain (outside the CDR3, taken from reference TRBV28 and TRBJ1-1): DVKVTQSSRYLVKRTGEKVFLECVQDMDHENMFWYRQDPGLGLRLIYFSYDVKMKEKGDIPEGYSVSREKKERFSLILESASTNQTSMYLCASSFSGTGGTEAFFGQGTRLTVV.

V is TRBV19 and J is TRBJ2-5; 9 nucleotides match TRBD2. The germline CDR1 and CDR2 sequences are LNHDA and SQIVND (reference sequence). Trimming removed 2 bases from V and 4 bases from J; junction bases left unmatched: 14. This CDR3 is built from 18 residues. This CDR3 is CASSISGGAGTSRETQYF. The CDR3 DNA is TGTGCCAGTAGTATATCGGGAGGGGCCGGGACTAGCAGAGAGACCCAGTACTTC.

The chain combines TRBV9 with TRBJ2-2, with D perhaps TRBD2 (5 bases). Trimming took 0 bases from V and 7 from J, leaving 7 bases between them. The CDR3 contains 13 residues. The V gene's germline CDR1 is SGDLS and CDR2 YYNGEE. CDR3 sequence reads: CASSVGTSGELFF. The CDR3, as DNA: TGTGCCAGCAGCGTAGGCACTAGCGGGGAGCTGTTTTTT.

This clone has a handful of counts. This sequence joins TRBV7-9 and TRBJ1-5; perhaps TRBD1 as D (5 bases). Germline V gene lookup returns CDR1 SEHNR and CDR2 FQNEAQ (reference sequence). The CDR3 is 13 residues long. V was clipped by 5 bases and J by 3 bases, with 8 bases between them. The CDR3 bases are TGTGCCAGCAGCCGGGACTCCAATCAGCCCCAGCATTTT. It yields the protein CASSRDSNQPQHF. Filled out from reference TRBV7-9 and TRBJ1-5, the complete variable domain reads DTGVSQNPRHKITKRGQNVTFRCDPISEHNRLYWYRQTLGQGPEFLTYFQNEAQLEKSRLLSDRFSAERPKGSFSTLEIQRTEQGDSAMYLCASSRDSNQPQHFGDGTRLSIL.

The V gene is TRBV6-1, the J gene TRBJ2-7; 9 bases are shared with TRBD1. From germline, CDR1 is MNHNS and CDR2 SASEGT. The CDR3 has 16 residues. With V trimmed by 1 base and J by 6 bases, 10 bases remained unmatched. CDR3 protein: CASSEGEGTGRSEQYF. In DNA, the CDR3 is TGTGCCAGCAGTGAAGGTGAGGGGACAGGGAGGTCCGAGCAGTACTTC.

This rearrangement joins TRBV12-3 or TRBV12-4 to TRBJ1-5; the D is unclear. The CDR3 runs to 12 residues. V lost 4 bases and J lost 9, with 10 bases in between. CDR3 region: CASSSQLGPQHF. DNA for the CDR3: TGTGCCAGCAGTTCCCAACTCGGGCCCCAGCATTTT.

This CDR3 reads CASSGPTGLPNEKLFF. The CDR3 DNA reads TGTGCCAGCAGTGGGCCGACAGGGCTGCCAAATGAAAAACTGTTTTTT. The J gene is TRBJ1-4, the V gene TRBV2; 7 bases map to TRBD1. Germline loops: CDR1 SNHLY, CDR2 FYNNEI. This CDR3 spans 16 amino acids. Trimming cost V 4 bases and J 5 bases; bases outside gene matches: 10.

This rearrangement joins TRBV5-1 to TRBJ1-1, with TRBD1 matching over 9 bases. V was clipped by 4 bases and J by 6 bases; unmatched bases: 10. Germline V gives CDR1 SGHRS, CDR2 YFSETQ. The CDR3 has 15 amino acids. The CDR3 sequence: CASSPWDRDSPEAFF. The CDR3 DNA is TGCGCCAGCAGCCCCTGGGACAGGGACTCGCCTGAAGCTTTCTTT.

The rearrangement uses TRBV5-4 and TRBJ1-3; 8 bases align to TRBD1. The CDR3 sequence is 14 residues long. Per the germline V gene, CDR1 is SGHNT and CDR2 is YYREEE (reference sequence). The trim removed 1 base at V and 4 bases at J, leaving 1 base unmatched. The CDR3 loop reads CASSLRTGGNTIYF. The CDR3 DNA follows: TGTGCCAGCAGCTTGCGGACAGGGGGAAACACCATATATTTT.

V is TRBV14 and J is TRBJ2-2; 9 bases agree with TRBD1. This CDR3 is 16 amino acids long. CDR1 SGHDN and CDR2 FVKESK come from the germline V gene. V lost 4 bases, J lost 0 bases, and 3 bases stayed unmatched. Written as DNA, the CDR3 is TGTGCCAGCAGCCTCCGGACAGGGGCGAACACCGGGGAGCTGTTTTTT. Amino acids: CASSLRTGANTGELFF.

This rearrangement joins TRBV23-1 to TRBJ1-6; 8 bases are shared with TRBD1. Being an ORF, TRBV23-1 has a function that is uncertain. J lost 7 bases, V lost 6 bases, and 5 bases had no gene match. CDR3 length equals 14 residues. The CDR3 here is CASRKTGVNSPLHF. Here the CDR3 DNA reads TGCGCCAGCAGAAAGACAGGGGTGAATTCACCCCTCCACTTT.

V usage is TRBV19 and J usage is TRBJ2-1; 11 positions match TRBD2. CDR1 is LNHDA and CDR2 is SQIVND in the germline V gene (reference sequence). The CDR3 is 16 amino acids. Trimming at V came to 6 bases and at J to 2 bases, leaving 6 bases not matched to a gene. CDR3 in DNA: TGTGCCAGTAGGCCCGGGACTAGCGGTACCTACAATGAGCAGTTCTTC. This translates into CASRPGTSGTYNEQFF. The full variable domain, in which reference TRBV19 and TRBJ2-1 provide the parts outside the CDR3, is DGGITQSPKYLFRKEGQNVTLSCEQNLNHDAMYWYRQDPGQGLRLIYYSQIVNDFQKGDIAEGYSVSREKKESFPLTVTSAQKNPTAFYLCASRPGTSGTYNEQFFGPGTRLTVL.

The chain has TRBV11-2 and TRBJ2-3, with TRBD2 matching over 7 bases. The CDR3 is 13 amino acids. Trimming at V came to 10 bases and at J to 2 bases, leaving 6 bases not matched to a gene. The V gene's germline CDR1 is SGHAT and CDR2 FQNNGV. CDR3 nucleotides: TGTGCCAACGGGGGACTATCCACAGATACGCAGTATTTT. Encoded protein: CANGGLSTDTQYF.

The chain carries TRBV29-1 and TRBJ2-1, with TRBD2 identical over 7 bases. CDR1 SQVTM and CDR2 ANQGSEA come from the germline V gene. The CDR3 has 14 residues. The V and J ends lost 3 bases and 8 bases, in that order; junction bases with no gene match: 10. The CDR3 DNA reads TGCAGCGTTGATGCGGGAGAACGTGTCGATGAGCAGTTCTTC. Amino acid sequence: CSVDAGERVDEQFF.

The chain combines TRBV4-3 with TRBJ2-7; the D gene is possibly TRBD1 (6 bases). The germline V gene has CDR1 LGHNA and CDR2 YSLEER. The CDR3 is 17 amino acids. The V and J ends lost 0 bases and 5 bases respectively, with 20 bases between them. The CDR3, as DNA: TGCGCCAGCAGCCAAGATCGGCCAGGGGTCCAAATGAACGAGCAGTACTTC. It translates to CASSQDRPGVQMNEQYF.

About this clone: Relative to the germline gene, one junction end is altered; a read error may explain this. The rearrangement links TRBV7-7 to TRBJ2-7; possible D gene TRBD2, 6 bases. The CDR3 loop spans 14 amino acids. CDR1 SSHAT and CDR2 FNYEAQ come from the germline V gene (reference sequence). The CDR3 here is CASSLAGSSYEQYF. For the CDR3, the DNA is TGTGCTAGCAGCTTAGCCGGGAGCTCCTACGAGCAGTACTTC. Supplemented by reference TRBV7-7 and TRBJ2-7, the full variable domain reads GAGVSQSPRYKVTKRGQDVTLRCDPISSHATLYWYQQALGQGPEFLTYFNYEAQPDKSGLPSDRFSAERPEGSISTLTIQRTEQRDSAMYRCASSLAGSSYEQYFGPGTRLTVT.

This clone was counted once. The chain employs TRBV28 and TRBJ1-5; D unresolved. The CDR3 has 17 amino acids. Between the trimmed V and J ends, which lost 2 bases and 0 bases, there was a span of 14 bases. Germline V CDR1 and CDR2: MDHEN, SYDVKM. The CDR3 sequence is CASSLGQAPYSNQPQHF. CDR3 nucleotides: TGTGCCAGCAGTTTAGGGCAGGCTCCGTATAGCAATCAGCCCCAGCATTTT.

V is TRBV5-1 and J is TRBJ2-3; TRBD2 is a possible D gene (5 bases). The V gene lost 2 bases and the J gene lost 6 bases, with 16 bases spanning the gap. CDR3 length: 15 amino acids. Germline CDR1 reads SGHRS; CDR2 reads YFSETQ. Here the CDR3 reads CASSLSPSPTDTQYF. CDR3 coding DNA: TGCGCCAGCAGCTTAAGTCCTAGCCCCACGGATACGCAGTATTTT.

This chain uses TRBV28 with TRBJ1-1; 9 bases are a match to TRBD1. This CDR3 has 16 amino acids. Trimming removed 4 bases from V and 4 bases from J; junction bases left unmatched: 10. Germline V gene data show CDR1 as MDHEN and CDR2 as SYDVKM. Here the CDR3 reads CASSSPTGGAGTEAFF. CDR3 DNA sequence: TGTGCCAGCAGTTCCCCTACAGGGGGCGCGGGCACTGAAGCTTTCTTT.

CDR3 bases: TGTGCCACCCGGCGGGGTCGGACTAGTGACAATGAGCAGTTCTTC. As protein: CATRRGRTSDNEQFF. The chain joins TRBV19 to TRBJ2-1; 7 bases agree with TRBD2. The CDR3 covers 15 residues. Per germline, CDR1 LNHDA and CDR2 SQIVND (reference sequence). V lost 10 bases and J lost 5; bases outside the gene matches: 14.

The chain links TRBV20-1 to TRBJ1-2, with 7 nucleotides matching TRBD1. V lost 3 bases, J lost 6 bases, and 13 bases stayed unmatched. CDR3 length: 15 residues. Germline loops: CDR1 DFQATT, CDR2 SNEGSKA (reference sequence). This CDR3 reads CSASHPGQTTDGYTF. CDR3 bases: TGCAGTGCTAGTCACCCGGGACAGACTACCGATGGCTACACCTTC.

The V call is TRBV18, the J call TRBJ1-2, with D maybe TRBD1 (5 bases). The V end lost 0 bases, the J end lost 5 bases, and 7 bases lay between the germline ends. Germline values: CDR1 KGHSH, CDR2 LQKENI. This CDR3 has 13 amino acids. CDR3: CASSPPEGYGYTF. CDR3 DNA sequence: TGTGCCAGCTCACCACCGGAGGGGTATGGCTACACCTTC.

The V gene is TRBV28, the J gene TRBJ2-1, with 9 bases identical to TRBD1. From germline, CDR1 is MDHEN and CDR2 SYDVKM. The length of the CDR3 is 14 residues. V lost 1 base, J lost 12 bases, and 7 bases stayed unmatched. The CDR3 sequence is CASSLLGTGLRQFF. DNA of the CDR3: TGTGCCAGCAGTTTATTGGGGACAGGGTTACGGCAGTTCTTC.

The chain uses TRBV11-2 and TRBJ2-7; 9 bases align to TRBD1. Germline lookup yields CDR1 SGHAT and CDR2 FQNNGV. V lost 5 bases to trimming and J lost 2 bases; unmatched junction nucleotides: 4. There are 14 residues in the CDR3. In nucleotides, the CDR3 is TGTGCCAGCAGCCGCACAGGGGGCACCTACGAGCAGTACTTC. Translation: CASSRTGGTYEQYF.

The V call is TRBV6-5, the J call TRBJ1-4; TRBD1 agrees at 10 bases. Trimming cost V 8 bases and J 11 bases; bases outside gene matches: 11. CDR1 MNHEY and CDR2 SVGAGI come from the germline V gene. The CDR3 has 14 amino acids. CDR3 nucleotide sequence: TGTGCCAGCGGGGAGGGACAGGGGTTGGGGAAACTGTTTTTT. Translated: CASGEGQGLGKLFF.

The table lists this clone with a count of one. As DNA, the CDR3 is TGTGCCAGTATCCCCCACGGGGTAAGGTCGGAAGGCTACACCTTC. Encoded protein: CASIPHGVRSEGYTF. The chain employs TRBV19 and TRBJ1-2; D is undetermined. The CDR3 sequence is 15 residues long. Between the trimmed V and J ends, which lost 7 bases and 8 bases, there was a span of 23 bases. Germline V gene lookup returns CDR1 LNHDA and CDR2 SQIVND (reference sequence).

This chain connects TRBV6-5 to TRBJ1-2; 8 bases are shared with TRBD1. The CDR3 covers 13 residues. V lost 6 bases and J lost 3; bases outside the gene matches: 3. The germline V gene encodes CDR1 MNHEY and CDR2 SVGAGI. The CDR3 DNA sequence: TGTGCCAGCAGATCGGACAGGGACTATGGCTACACCTTC. It codes for CASRSDRDYGYTF.

The chain uses TRBV7-8 and TRBJ2-1, with 11 bases aligning to TRBD2. The CDR3 has 16 residues. J gave up 4 bases and V 3 bases, and 5 bases lay outside the gene matches. From germline, CDR1 is SGHVS and CDR2 FQNEAQ. The CDR3 DNA sequence: TGTGCCAGCAGCTTCCTAGCGGGAGGACCATACAATGAGCAGTTCTTC. This gives the protein CASSFLAGGPYNEQFF.